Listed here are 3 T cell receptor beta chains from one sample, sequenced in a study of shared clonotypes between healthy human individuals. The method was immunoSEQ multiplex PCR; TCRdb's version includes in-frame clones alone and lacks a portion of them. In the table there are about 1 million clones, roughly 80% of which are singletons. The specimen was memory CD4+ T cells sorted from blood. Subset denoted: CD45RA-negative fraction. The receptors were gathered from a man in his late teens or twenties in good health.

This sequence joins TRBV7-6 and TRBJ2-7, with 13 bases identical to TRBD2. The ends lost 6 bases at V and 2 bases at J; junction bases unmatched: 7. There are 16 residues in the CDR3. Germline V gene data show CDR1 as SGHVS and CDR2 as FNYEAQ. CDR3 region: CASRPTSGRATYEQYF. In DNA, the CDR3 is TGTGCCAGCAGACCTACTAGCGGGAGGGCGACCTACGAGCAGTACTTC.

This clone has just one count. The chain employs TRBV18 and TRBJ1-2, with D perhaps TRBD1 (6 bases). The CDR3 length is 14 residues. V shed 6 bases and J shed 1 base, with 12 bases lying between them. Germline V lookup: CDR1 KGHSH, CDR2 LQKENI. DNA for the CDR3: TGTGCCAGCTCTCGAGGACAGAATAACTATGGCTACACCTTC. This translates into CASSRGQNNYGYTF.

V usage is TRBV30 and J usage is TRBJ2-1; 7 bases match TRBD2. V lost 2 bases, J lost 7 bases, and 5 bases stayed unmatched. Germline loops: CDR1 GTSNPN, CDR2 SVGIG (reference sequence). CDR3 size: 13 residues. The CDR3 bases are TGTGCCTGGAGTCACACCGGGGGGAATGAGCAGTTCTTC. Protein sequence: CAWSHTGGNEQFF.